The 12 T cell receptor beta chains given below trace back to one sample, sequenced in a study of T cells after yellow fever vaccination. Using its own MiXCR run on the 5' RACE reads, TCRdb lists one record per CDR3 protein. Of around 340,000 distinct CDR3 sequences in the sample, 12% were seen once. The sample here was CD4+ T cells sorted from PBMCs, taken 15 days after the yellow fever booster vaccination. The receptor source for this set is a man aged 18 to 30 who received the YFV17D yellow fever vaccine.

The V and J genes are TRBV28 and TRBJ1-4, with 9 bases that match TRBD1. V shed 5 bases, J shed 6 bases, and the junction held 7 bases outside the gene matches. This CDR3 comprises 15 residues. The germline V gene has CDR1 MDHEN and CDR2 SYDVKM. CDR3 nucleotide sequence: TGTGCCAGCAGTACCCCGGGACAGGGAGATGAAAAACTGTTTTTT. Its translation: CASSTPGQGDEKLFF.

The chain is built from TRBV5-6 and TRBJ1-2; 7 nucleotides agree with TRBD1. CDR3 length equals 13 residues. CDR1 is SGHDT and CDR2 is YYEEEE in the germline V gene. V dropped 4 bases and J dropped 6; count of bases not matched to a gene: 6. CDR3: CASSLDRVNGYTF. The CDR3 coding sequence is TGTGCCAGCAGCCTTGACAGGGTGAATGGCTACACCTTC. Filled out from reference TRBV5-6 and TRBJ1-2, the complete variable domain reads DAGVTQSPTHLIKTRGQQVTLRCSPKSGHDTVSWYQQALGQGPQFIFQYYEEEERQRGNFPDRFSGHQFPNYSSELNVNALLLGDSALYLCASSLDRVNGYTFGSGTRLTVV.

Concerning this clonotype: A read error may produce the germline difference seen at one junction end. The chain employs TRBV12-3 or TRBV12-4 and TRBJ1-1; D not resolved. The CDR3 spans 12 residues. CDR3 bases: TGTGCCAGCAGTTGGGTGTTAACTCAAGCTTTATTT. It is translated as CASSWVLTQALF.

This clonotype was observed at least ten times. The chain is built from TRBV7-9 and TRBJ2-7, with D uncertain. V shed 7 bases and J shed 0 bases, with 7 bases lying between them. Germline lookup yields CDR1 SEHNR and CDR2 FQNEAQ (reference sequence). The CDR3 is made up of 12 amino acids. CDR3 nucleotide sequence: TGTGCCAGCACCGGTGGCTCCTACGAGCAGTACTTC. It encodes CASTGGSYEQYF. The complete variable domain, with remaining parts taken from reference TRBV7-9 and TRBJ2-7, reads DTGVSQNPRHKITKRGQNVTFRCDPISEHNRLYWYRQTLGQGPEFLTYFQNEAQLEKSRLLSDRFSAERPKGSFSTLEIQRTEQGDSAMYLCASTGGSYEQYFGPGTRLTVT.

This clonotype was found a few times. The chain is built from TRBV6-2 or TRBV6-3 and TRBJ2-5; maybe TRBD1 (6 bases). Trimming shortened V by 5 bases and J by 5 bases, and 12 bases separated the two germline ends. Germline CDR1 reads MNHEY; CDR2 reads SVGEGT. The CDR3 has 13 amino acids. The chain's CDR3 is CASSDRRQETQYF. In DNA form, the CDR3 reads TGTGCCAGCAGTGACAGGCGTCAGGAGACCCAGTACTTC.

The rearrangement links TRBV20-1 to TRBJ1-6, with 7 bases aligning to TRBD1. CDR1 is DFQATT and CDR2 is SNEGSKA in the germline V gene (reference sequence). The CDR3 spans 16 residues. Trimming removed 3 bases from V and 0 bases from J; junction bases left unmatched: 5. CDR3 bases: TGCAGTGCTAGGAGACACAGGGGCTCCTATAATTCACCCCTCCACTTT. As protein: CSARRHRGSYNSPLHF.

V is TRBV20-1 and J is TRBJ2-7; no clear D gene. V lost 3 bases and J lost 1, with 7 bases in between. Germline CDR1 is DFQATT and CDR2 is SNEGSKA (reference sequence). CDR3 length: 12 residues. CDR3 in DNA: TGCAGTGCTAGCACGGGTTCCTACGAGCAGTACGTC. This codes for CSASTGSYEQYV.

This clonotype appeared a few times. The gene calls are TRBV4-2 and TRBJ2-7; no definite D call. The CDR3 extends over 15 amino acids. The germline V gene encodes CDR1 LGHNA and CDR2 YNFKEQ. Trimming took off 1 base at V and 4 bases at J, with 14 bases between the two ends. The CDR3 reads CASSQAAGSPYEQYV. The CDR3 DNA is TGTGCCAGCAGCCAAGCGGCAGGCTCCCCTTACGAGCAGTACGTC.

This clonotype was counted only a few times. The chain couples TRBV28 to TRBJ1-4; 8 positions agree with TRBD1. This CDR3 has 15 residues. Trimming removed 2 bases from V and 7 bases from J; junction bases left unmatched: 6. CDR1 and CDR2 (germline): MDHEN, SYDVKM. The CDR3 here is CASSLADRGSEKLFF. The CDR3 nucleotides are TGTGCCAGCAGTTTAGCAGACAGGGGAAGTGAAAAACTGTTTTTT.

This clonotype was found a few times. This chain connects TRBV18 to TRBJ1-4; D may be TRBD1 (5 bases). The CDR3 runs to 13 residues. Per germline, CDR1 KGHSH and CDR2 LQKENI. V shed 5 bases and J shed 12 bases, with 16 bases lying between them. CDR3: CASSEGLREELFF. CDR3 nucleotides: TGTGCCAGCTCAGAGGGGCTCCGGGAGGAACTGTTTTTT.

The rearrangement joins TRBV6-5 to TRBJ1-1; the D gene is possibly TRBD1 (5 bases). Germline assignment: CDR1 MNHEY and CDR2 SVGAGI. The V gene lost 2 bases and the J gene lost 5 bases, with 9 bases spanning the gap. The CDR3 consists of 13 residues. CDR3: CASSYQGLTEAFF. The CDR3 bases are TGTGCCAGCAGTTACCAGGGTTTGACTGAAGCTTTCTTT.

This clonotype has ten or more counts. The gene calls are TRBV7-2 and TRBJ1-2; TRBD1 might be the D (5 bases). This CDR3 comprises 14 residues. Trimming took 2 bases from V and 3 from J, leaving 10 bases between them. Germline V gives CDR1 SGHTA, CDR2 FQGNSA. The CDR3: CASSLNPGDYGYTF. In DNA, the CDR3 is TGTGCCAGCAGCTTAAATCCGGGGGACTATGGCTACACCTTC.